One T cell receptor (beta chain) is described in this entry. This record belongs to a study of OX40 agonist ivuxolimab in advanced cancers. The V gene's germline CDR1 is SGHRS and CDR2 YFSETQ. This CDR3 spans 15 amino acids. V dropped 4 bases and J dropped 2 bases, with 14 bases sitting between them. Sequencing used immunoSEQ multiplex PCR; TCRdb keeps in-frame clones, though not all of them. The sample contains approximately 80,000 clones, more than 75% of which appear only once. The sequence came from an adult with an advanced solid tumor such as melanoma, head and neck, liver or kidney cancer. The starting material was CD4+ or CD8+ T cells sorted from blood, obtained in a trial of the OX40 agonist ivuxolimab. The chain carries TRBV5-1 and TRBJ2-3, with D maybe TRBD2 (6 bases). CDR3: CASSPGDSNTDTQYF. CDR3 bases: TGCGCCAGCAGCCCGGGGGATTCGAACACAGATACGCAGTATTTT.